The clone carrying this T cell receptor (beta chain) was seen a handful of times. This record comes from a study of cytomegalovirus exposure and HLA in healthy donors. The CDR3 sequence is 13 residues long. V lost 2 bases to trimming and J lost 1 base, with 6 bases between them. The germline V gene has CDR1 SGHRS and CDR2 YFSETQ. Repertoires were generated with immunoSEQ multiplex PCR, while TCRdb's copy carries only in-frame clones and drops some. The sample lists approximately 140,000 clones; approximately 87% were seen once. Sequenced material: PBMCs. The chain links TRBV5-1 to TRBJ1-1, with D unresolved. The clonotype comes from a man aged 18 to 29 in good health and CMV-seronegative. This CDR3 is CASSFEGNTEAFF. CDR3 nucleotide sequence: TGCGCCAGCAGCTTTGAGGGGAACACTGAAGCTTTCTTT.